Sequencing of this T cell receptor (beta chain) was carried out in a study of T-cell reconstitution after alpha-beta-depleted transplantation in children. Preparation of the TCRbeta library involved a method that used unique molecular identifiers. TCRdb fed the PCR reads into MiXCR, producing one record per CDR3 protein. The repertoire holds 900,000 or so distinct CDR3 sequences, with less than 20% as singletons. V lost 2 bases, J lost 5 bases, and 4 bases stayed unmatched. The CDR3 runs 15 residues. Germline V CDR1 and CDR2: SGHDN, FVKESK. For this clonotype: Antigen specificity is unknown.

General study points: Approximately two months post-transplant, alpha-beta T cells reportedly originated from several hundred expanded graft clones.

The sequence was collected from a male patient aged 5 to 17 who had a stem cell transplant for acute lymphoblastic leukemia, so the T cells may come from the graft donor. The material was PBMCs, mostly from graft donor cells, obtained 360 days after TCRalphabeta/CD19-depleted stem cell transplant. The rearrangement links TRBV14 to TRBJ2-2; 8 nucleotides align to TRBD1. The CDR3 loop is CASSQNRGRTGELFF. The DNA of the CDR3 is TGTGCCAGCAGCCAAAACAGGGGGAGAACCGGGGAGCTGTTTTTT.